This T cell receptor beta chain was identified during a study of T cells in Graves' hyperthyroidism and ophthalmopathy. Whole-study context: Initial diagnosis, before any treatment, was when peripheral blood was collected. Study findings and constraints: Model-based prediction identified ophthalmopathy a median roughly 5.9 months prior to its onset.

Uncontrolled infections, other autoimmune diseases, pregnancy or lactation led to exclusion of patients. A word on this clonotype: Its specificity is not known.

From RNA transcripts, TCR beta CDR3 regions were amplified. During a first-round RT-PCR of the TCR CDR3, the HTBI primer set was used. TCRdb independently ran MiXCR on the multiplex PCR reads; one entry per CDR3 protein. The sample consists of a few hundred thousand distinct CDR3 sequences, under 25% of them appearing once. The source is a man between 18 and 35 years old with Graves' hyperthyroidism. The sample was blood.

The CDR3 DNA follows: TGTGCCAGTAGGAGGACAGCTAGCAATCAGCCCCAGCATTTT. Amino acid sequence: CASRRTASNQPQHF. The J gene is TRBJ1-5, the V gene TRBV19; D possibly corresponds to TRBD1 (6 bases). CDR1 is LNHDA and CDR2 is SQIVND in the germline V gene (reference sequence). The CDR3 sequence is 14 residues long. Trimming removed 6 bases at V and 0 bases at J, with 9 bases between.